This TCR beta chain was recorded in a study of blood T cell repertoires in COVID-19. Clones were sequenced by immunoSEQ multiplex PCR, and TCRdb holds only the in-frame ones, with some missing. This table holds some 150,000 clones, just over 85% found once. Germline-derived CDR1 and CDR2 are LNHDA and SQIVND (reference sequence). The ends lost 7 bases at V and 8 bases at J; junction bases unmatched: 12. There are 15 residues in the CDR3. Sample: peripheral blood. This TCR came from a woman between 55 and 75 years old with acute or convalescent COVID-19. The J gene is TRBJ1-4, the V gene TRBV19; 8 bases are a match to TRBD1. CDR3 sequence: CASTDRGQVAEKLFF. The CDR3 nucleotides read TGTGCCAGTACCGATCGGGGACAGGTCGCGGAAAAACTGTTTTTT.